This T cell receptor (beta chain) originates from a study of a mutant IDH1 vaccine in newly diagnosed glioma. Germline loops: CDR1 MGHRA, CDR2 YSYEKL. The CDR3 spans 19 residues. Losses at the gene ends were 2 bases for V and 9 bases for J; bases not matched to a gene: 20. Regarding this clone: Its antigen is not known.

Repertoires were generated with immunoSEQ multiplex PCR, while TCRdb's copy carries only in-frame clones and drops some. Here the sample spans tens of thousands of clones, around 89% being singletons. Stated time point: week 35, safety follow-up. What each vaccine dose contained was 300 ug of mutant IDH1 20-mer peptide, accompanied by topical imiquimod. The source of this sequence is a man aged 35-49 years with glioma. The starting material was PBMCs, obtained from a glioma patient whose treatment included an IDH1 peptide vaccine. The rearrangement uses TRBV4-1 and TRBJ2-3, with TRBD2 identical over 10 bases. This CDR3 reads CASSQRLPGLAPWVPTQYF. DNA of the CDR3: TGCGCCAGCAGCCAACGCCTACCGGGACTAGCGCCCTGGGTGCCAACGCAGTATTTT.